Below are 23 T cell receptor beta chains sequenced from a single sample in a study of CD8+CD57+ T cells in acquired aplastic anemia. Researchers used genomic DNA as the template to profile TCR beta VDJ and CDR3. TCRdb analysed the reads with MiXCR anew, one entry per CDR3 protein. The sample contains 260,000 or so distinct CDR3 sequences, roughly 80% of which appear only once. Before being chosen for sequencing, patients had shown CD8+CD57+ cell expansion by flow cytometry. Sequencing used sorted CD4+, CD8+, or CD8+CD57+ T cells (not recorded which) from PBMCs. These receptors all come from a human donor with aplastic anemia.

The gene calls are TRBV10-3 and TRBJ1-1; D remains ambiguous. Germline V CDR1 and CDR2: ENHRY, SYGVKD. The CDR3 covers 13 residues. The V end lost 10 bases, the J end lost 0 bases, and 12 bases lay between the germline ends. Here the CDR3 DNA reads TGTGCCAGCATGGAGACACTGAACACTGAAGCTTTCTTT. Amino acid sequence: CASMETLNTEAFF.

The rearrangement links TRBV7-8 to TRBJ2-5, with 8 bases aligning to TRBD2. The V gene end was trimmed by 2 bases and the J gene end by 14 bases; junction bases not matched to a gene: 16. Germline CDR1 reads SGHVS; CDR2 reads FQNEAQ. The CDR3 has 15 amino acids. Here the CDR3 reads CASSLTGGPDKQYYF. DNA of the CDR3: TGTGCCAGCAGCTTAACGGGAGGGCCCGATAAGCAGTATTACTTC. The variable domain in full, with the rest retrieved from reference TRBV7-8 and TRBJ2-5, is GAGVSQSPRYKVAKRGQDVALRCDPISGHVSLFWYQQALGQGPEFLTYFQNEAQLDKSGLPSDRFFAERPEGSVSTLKIQRTQQEDSAVYLCASSLTGGPDKQYYFGPGTRLLVL.

Regarding this clonotype: As the CDR3 is not closed by the conserved phenylalanine or tryptophan, this likely results from a read error. The DNA is left out, because the CDR3 cannot be placed on it with certainty; the CDR3 is given as TCRdb lists it. This chain joins TRBV7-2 and TRBJ2-3; the D call of TRBD1 is as the table states it, not checked on the DNA. Both ends counted, the CDR3 spans 13 residues. Germline CDR1 and CDR2: SGHTA and FQGNSA. The CDR3 protein is CASGVGGGDTTQY.

As to this clonotype: No conserved phenylalanine or tryptophan is present at the end of the CDR3, so a read error is the likely explanation. Because the CDR3's place on the DNA is in doubt, the DNA is left out and the CDR3 is given as listed by TCRdb. J is TRBJ2-2 and V is TRBV7-8; the table names TRBD1, a call not compared with the DNA. The V gene's germline CDR1 is SGHVS and CDR2 FQNEAQ. The CDR3 length equals 12 residues, ends included. The CDR3 is CASSFDPDGTFL.

This clonotype was detected ten times or more. The chain uses TRBV2 and TRBJ1-2; 10 nucleotides match TRBD1. J lost 8 bases, V lost 6 bases, and 9 bases had no gene match. CDR3 length: 14 amino acids. Germline V gives CDR1 SNHLY, CDR2 FYNNEI. The CDR3 coding sequence is TGTGCCAGCAGCTGGACAGGGGGAGAATGGGGCTACACCTTC. Residues: CASSWTGGEWGYTF.

A note on this clonotype: Without the conserved terminal phenylalanine or tryptophan, this CDR3 likely stems from a read error. The DNA is left out, because the CDR3 cannot be placed on it with certainty; the CDR3 is given as TCRdb lists it. The chain links TRBV2 to TRBJ2-3; TRBD1, the table's D call, was not compared with the DNA. The CDR3 length is 13 residues, termini included. Per the germline V gene, CDR1 is SNHLY and CDR2 is FYNNEI. Here the CDR3 reads CASGDRGTDTPYL.

Concerning this clonotype: The junction shows a germline mismatch at one end, possibly a read error. This chain joins TRBV9 and TRBJ1-1; D unresolved. Germline lookup yields CDR1 SGDLS and CDR2 YYNGEE. This CDR3 comprises 15 residues. Here the CDR3 reads CVSSVGSTTQNFAFF. CDR3 DNA: TGTGTCAGCAGCGTAGGGTCAACTACGCAGAATTTTGCTTTCTTT.

The V and J genes are TRBV7-8 and TRBJ1-1; D is perhaps TRBD1 (6 bases). The germline V gene encodes CDR1 SGHVS and CDR2 FQNEAQ. V dropped 1 base and J dropped 13 bases, with 22 bases sitting between them. This CDR3 region has 15 residues. The CDR3 nucleotides read TGTGCCAGCAGCTTAGAGCTGACAGGCAACACTCAGGATTTCTTT. Protein product: CASSLELTGNTQDFF.

This chain joins TRBV9 and TRBJ1-4, with D unclear. Germline V gene data show CDR1 as SGDLS and CDR2 as YYNGEE. The CDR3 contains 17 residues. The V end was cut by 3 bases, the J end by 7 bases, with 22 bases between. CDR3 coding DNA: TGTGCCAGCAGCGAAGGGTCAGATGAGCAGATTATTGAAAAACTGTTTTTT. This translates into CASSEGSDEQIIEKLFF.

Remarks on this clonotype: One end of the junction does not line up with germline, which may come from a read error. The chain links TRBV7-9 to TRBJ2-3, with no clear D. The germline V gene has CDR1 SEHNR and CDR2 FQNEAQ (reference sequence). The CDR3 is 14 residues long. CDR3 amino acids: CASSSSWTGSYNEF. CDR3 coding DNA: TGTGCCAGCAGCTCATCGTGGACGGGCTCCTACAATGAGTTT.

This clonotype was observed a handful of times. The genes are TRBV19 and TRBJ2-1, with D possibly called TRBD1 or TRBD2 (6 bases each). V was trimmed by 1 base and J by 15 bases, leaving 16 bases between them. The CDR3 sequence is 13 residues long. From germline, CDR1 is LNHDA and CDR2 SQIVND (reference sequence). In DNA form, the CDR3 reads TGTGCCAGTAGTATAGTTTCACATGGGGGGCGGTTCTTC. As protein: CASSIVSHGGRFF.

Concerning this clonotype: The conserved closing phenylalanine or tryptophan is absent in this CDR3, likely reflecting a read error. It is unclear where the CDR3 begins or ends on the DNA, so no DNA is shown, and the CDR3 is as TCRdb lists it. CDR3 region: CASTIPANAVEHYI. This chain connects TRBV7-3 to TRBJ2-3. The CDR3 region is 14 residues in length, termini included. Germline lookup yields CDR1 SGHTA and CDR2 FQGTGA.

This clonotype appeared many times. The chain has TRBV9 and TRBJ2-1; 10 bases agree with TRBD2. The CDR3 is 16 amino acids. CDR1 SGDLS and CDR2 YYNGEE come from the germline V gene. With 3 bases clipped from V and 5 bases from J, the junction kept 8 bases outside the gene matches. CDR3 in DNA: TGTGCCAGCAGCGCCCCACTAGCGGGGTTCAACAATGAGCAGTTCTTC. Its translation: CASSAPLAGFNNEQFF. The full variable domain, completed using reference TRBV9 and TRBJ2-1, is DSGVTQTPKHLITATGQRVTLRCSPRSGDLSVYWYQQSLDQGLQFLIQYYNGEERAKGNILERFSAQQFPDLHSELNLSSLELGDSALYFCASSAPLAGFNNEQFFGPGTRLTVL.

The chain joins TRBV27 to TRBJ2-2, with 12 positions matching TRBD2. Per germline, CDR1 MNHEY and CDR2 SMNVEV (reference sequence). The CDR3 has 16 amino acids. V dropped 6 bases and J dropped 2; count of bases not matched to a gene: 4. Written as DNA, the CDR3 is TGTGCCAGCAGACAGGGACTAGCGGGTAACACCGGGGAGCTGTTTTTT. This codes for CASRQGLAGNTGELFF.

V and J are TRBV20-1 and TRBJ2-1, with a weak D call TRBD2 (6 bases). The germline V gene has CDR1 DFQATT and CDR2 SNEGSKA (reference sequence). Trimming left V 0 bases short and J 0 bases short, with 15 bases between. This CDR3 region has 17 residues. As DNA, the CDR3 is TGCAGTGCTAGAGATCCGGGGACTGCAGGCTCCTACAATGAGCAGTTCTTC. Protein sequence: CSARDPGTAGSYNEQFF.

The chain joins TRBV9 to TRBJ1-6, with 7 bases fitting TRBD1. CDR3 length: 16 amino acids. Germline lookup yields CDR1 SGDLS and CDR2 YYNGEE. V was clipped by 3 bases and J by 14 bases; unmatched bases: 17. This CDR3 is CASSEAGGGGYTSLHF. The CDR3 DNA is TGTGCCAGCAGCGAGGCAGGGGGAGGTGGCTACACCTCCCTCCACTTT.

This clonotype has just a few counts. The chain's CDR3 is CASGDGGVDEQYF. CDR3 in DNA: TGTGCCAGCGGGGACGGCGGGGTGGACGAGCAGTACTTC. This chain links TRBV2 with TRBJ2-7; weak D call: TRBD2 (6 bases). Germline CDR1 SNHLY, CDR2 FYNNEI. Between the trimmed V and J ends, which lost 8 bases and 5 bases, there was a span of 16 bases. The CDR3 totals 13 residues. The full variable domain, its missing parts supplied by reference TRBV2 and TRBJ2-7, is EPEVTQTPSHQVTQMGQEVILRCVPISNHLYFYWYRQILGQKVEFLVSFYNNEISEKSEIFDDQFSVERPDGSNFTLKIRSTKLEDSAMYFCASGDGGVDEQYFGPGTRLTVT.

The V and J genes are TRBV25-1 and TRBJ2-3; D tentatively fits TRBD1 or TRBD2 (6 bases each). Trimming removed 1 base at V and 6 bases at J, with 11 bases between. Per the germline V gene, CDR1 is MGHDK and CDR2 is SYGVNS. The CDR3 totals 14 residues. The CDR3 DNA is TGTGCCAGCAGTGAATTGGGGGGCGTGGATACGCAGTATTTT. It codes for CASSELGGVDTQYF.

With respect to this clonotype: One end of the junction fails to match germline, which may point to a read error. The rearrangement uses TRBV7-8 and TRBJ2-3; 7 nucleotides line up with TRBD1. Germline CDR1 reads SGHVS; CDR2 reads FQNEAQ. This CDR3 region has 14 residues. The DNA for the CDR3 is TGTGCCAGCAGCTTAGAGGGAGACGGGACAGCCCTTTCCTTT. It translates to CASSLEGDGTALSF.

For this clonotype: An end of the junction does not agree with germline; a read error may underlie this. This chain links TRBV7-2 with TRBJ1-1; no definite D call. This CDR3 has 11 amino acids. CDR1 and CDR2 (germline): SGHTA, FQGNSA. The CDR3 coding sequence is TGTGCCAGCGCCGAAGACACTGAAGCCGTCTTT. Translated: CASAEDTEAVF.

Note on this clonotype: One end of the junction varies from germline; a read error may be responsible. The genes are TRBV7-8 and TRBJ2-3, with D perhaps TRBD1 or TRBD2 (5 bases each). Germline V lookup: CDR1 SGHVS, CDR2 FQNEAQ. The CDR3 has 14 residues. In DNA, the CDR3 is TGTGCCAGCAGCTTAGCGGGACGGGCCCATGCGCAGTGTTTT. It translates to CASSLAGRAHAQCF.

The CDR3 sequence: CATSRGWEKEPLHF. CDR3 in DNA: TGTGCCACCAGCAGAGGGTGGGAGAAAGAACCCCTCCACTTT. The gene calls are TRBV15 and TRBJ1-6; D is uncertain. This CDR3 contains 14 residues. V was trimmed by 1 base and J by 12 bases, leaving 13 bases between them. Germline loops: CDR1 LNHNV, CDR2 YYDKDF (reference sequence).

The chain recombines TRBV19 with TRBJ1-6, with 7 bases that match TRBD1. The trim removed 8 bases at V and 2 bases at J, leaving 3 bases unmatched. Germline CDR1 LNHDA, CDR2 SQIVND (reference sequence). CDR3 length: 14 residues. CDR3 nucleotides: TGTGCCAGTCAGGGGGGTACCTATAATTCACCCCTCCACTTT. Translation gives CASQGGTYNSPLHF.